A few counts support the clone carrying this T cell receptor (beta chain). Its cognate antigen is unknown. It was with 60 Vbeta and 13 Jbeta primers that the PCR ran. Using immunoSEQ multiplex PCR, the repertoire was profiled, and TCRdb retains in-frame clones only, with some absent. The table has 150,000 to 200,000 clones, 77% seen once; the top ten hold approximately 1.4%. The entry originates in a study of cytomegalovirus exposure and HLA in healthy donors. Study outcomes and limitations: Immune exposure information comprised only CMV serostatus. Associated with cytomegalovirus, according to the listing, were around 160 TCR beta chains.

Material for sequencing was PBMCs. This sequence was found in a man younger than 35 in good health and CMV-seronegative.

This chain's CDR3 is CAWRRGGFRQFF. The CDR3 nucleotides read TGTGCCTGGAGGCGGGGGGGGTTTAGGCAGTTCTTC. The gene calls are TRBV30 and TRBJ2-1; 9 bases align to TRBD2. Germline V gene sequence: CDR1 GTSNPN, CDR2 SVGIG (reference sequence). The V and J ends lost 3 bases and 12 bases, in that order; junction bases with no gene match: 6. The CDR3 consists of 12 residues.